These 31 T cell receptor beta chains were all obtained from the same sample, sequenced in a study of cytomegalovirus exposure and HLA in healthy donors. A multiplex PCR was run with 60 Vbeta primers and 13 Jbeta primers. Some clones are missing from TCRdb's copy, which holds only in-frame ones; the method was immunoSEQ multiplex PCR. Here the sample spans about 160,000 clones, around 80% being singletons. Sequences were obtained from PBMCs. These receptors all come from a man in his forties in good health and CMV-seronegative.

This clone has only a few counts. The chain recombines TRBV28 with TRBJ2-7; D not certain. The ends were cut back, 10 bases at V and 4 bases at J, with 11 bases in the middle. The CDR3 spans 11 residues. Per germline, CDR1 MDHEN and CDR2 SYDVKM. As DNA, the CDR3 is TGTGCCACCGAGGTGTGGTACGAGCAGTACTTC. This encodes CATEVWYEQYF.

V is TRBV7-2 and J is TRBJ1-1; 7 bases match TRBD1. CDR1 is SGHTA, CDR2 FQGNSA, per germline. Germline trimming cut 3 bases from V and 1 base from J; bases unmatched to any gene: 5. CDR3 size: 15 residues. The CDR3 loop reads CASSFTGASNTEAFF. The DNA for the CDR3 is TGTGCCAGCAGCTTTACAGGGGCTTCGAACACTGAAGCTTTCTTT.

CDR3 nucleotide sequence: TGTGCCAGTAGTACCCGGGACAGATACGGCTACACCTTC. Its translation is CASSTRDRYGYTF. The chain employs TRBV19 and TRBJ1-2, with 7 nucleotides matching TRBD1. Losses at the gene ends were 4 bases for V and 8 bases for J; bases not matched to a gene: 7. The CDR3 extends over 13 amino acids. The germline CDR1 and CDR2 sequences are LNHDA and SQIVND (reference sequence).

The chain employs TRBV7-6 and TRBJ1-2, with TRBD1 matching 10 bases. Germline loops: CDR1 SGHVS, CDR2 FNYEAQ. V shed 5 bases and J 8 bases; nucleotides not matched to a gene: 14. The CDR3 spans 16 residues. CDR3 in DNA: TGTGCCAGCAGCCTGGGAGCCGGGACAGGGGCCCTCGGCTACACCTTC. Its protein product is CASSLGAGTGALGYTF.

This clone was counted between two and nine times. Here the CDR3 reads CATTGPGQQNTEAFF. The DNA for the CDR3 is TGTGCCACCACAGGGCCGGGACAGCAAAACACTGAAGCTTTCTTT. This chain uses TRBV10-3 with TRBJ1-1; 7 bases align to TRBD1. Germline-derived CDR1 and CDR2 are ENHRY and SYGVKD. This CDR3 is 15 amino acids long. J lost 2 bases, V lost 10 bases, and 13 bases had no gene match.

The genes are TRBV12-1 and TRBJ2-5; the D call TRBD2 from the table was never checked on the DNA. TRBV12-1 is given as a pseudogene. There are 15 residues in the CDR3. CDR3 residues: CASPTRTSDGQTQYF. CDR3 DNA sequence: TGTGCCAGCCCAACAAGGACTAGCGACGGGCAGACCCAGTACTTC.

The V gene is TRBV9, the J gene TRBJ2-7; 10 bases fit TRBD1. The CDR3 sequence is 17 residues long. The V gene end was trimmed by 4 bases and the J gene end by 3 bases; junction bases not matched to a gene: 13. Looked up from germline, CDR1 is SGDLS and CDR2 is YYNGEE. CDR3: CASSPSIPGTGDYEQYF. Here the CDR3 DNA reads TGTGCCAGCAGCCCATCCATTCCGGGGACAGGGGACTACGAGCAGTACTTC.

The gene calls are TRBV5-1 and TRBJ2-1, with TRBD2 matching over 12 bases. J gave up 4 bases and V 1 base, and 0 bases lay outside the gene matches. The CDR3 sequence is 15 residues long. Germline lookup yields CDR1 SGHRS and CDR2 YFSETQ. CDR3 DNA sequence: TGCGCCAGCAGCTTGCTAGCGGGAGGGTACAATGAGCAGTTCTTC. Translation gives CASSLLAGGYNEQFF.

This clone turned up a few times. As DNA, the CDR3 is TGTGCCAGCAGTGAAGACCGGGATACGCAGTATTTT. Its translation is CASSEDRDTQYF. The rearrangement links TRBV6-1 to TRBJ2-3; no definite D call. The germline CDR1 and CDR2 sequences are MNHNS and SASEGT. Trimming removed 1 base at V and 6 bases at J, with 5 bases between. CDR3 length: 12 amino acids.

The genes are TRBV29-1 and TRBJ1-1, with 8 bases matching TRBD1. This CDR3 has 15 residues. CDR1 is SQVTM, CDR2 ANQGSEA, per germline. The V segment lost 4 bases and the J segment 0 bases; nucleotides outside the gene matches: 7. In DNA form, the CDR3 reads TGCAGCGTTGCAGGGGGCCTGCACGTGAACACTGAAGCTTTCTTT. Translation gives CSVAGGLHVNTEAFF. Drawing the rest from reference TRBV29-1 and TRBJ1-1, the complete variable domain is SAVISQKPSRDICQRGTSLTIQCQVDSQVTMMFWYRQQPGQSLTLIATANQGSEATYESGFVIDKFPISRPNLTFSTLTVSNMSPEDSSIYLCSVAGGLHVNTEAFFGQGTRLTVV.

The chain employs TRBV7-9 and TRBJ1-6; no definite D call. Germline V gives CDR1 SEHNR, CDR2 FQNEAQ (reference sequence). V dropped 4 bases and J dropped 6 bases, with 16 bases sitting between them. The CDR3 contains 16 residues. CDR3 nucleotide sequence: TGTGCCAGCAGCTCTACGGAGGACTACTTTAATTCACCCCTCCACTTT. Encoded protein: CASSSTEDYFNSPLHF.

The V call is TRBV25-1, the J call TRBJ2-5; 8 bases line up with TRBD2. The J call is in doubt because the DNA end fits TRBJ2-7 better. Germline V gives CDR1 MGHDK, CDR2 SYGVNS. The CDR3 is made up of 14 amino acids. For the CDR3, the DNA is TGTGCCAGCAGTGAAGGCGGGAGGAGAGGCGAGCAGTACTTC. Its translation: CASSEGGRRGEQYF.

The chain uses TRBV19 and TRBJ1-5, with TRBD1 matching 10 bases. Germline V lookup: CDR1 LNHDA, CDR2 SQIVND (reference sequence). V lost 7 bases, J lost 4 bases, and 10 bases stayed unmatched. This CDR3 has 16 residues. The CDR3 DNA reads as TGTGCCAGTAATAGGCCGGGACAGGGGCGGAATCAGCCCCAGCATTTT. This gives the protein CASNRPGQGRNQPQHF.

The chain combines TRBV5-1 with TRBJ2-5, with 7 positions matching TRBD1. Near its end, the DNA agrees better with TRBJ2-7, so the J call may be wrong. The CDR3 runs 15 residues. Per the germline V gene, CDR1 is SGHRS and CDR2 is YFSETQ. The CDR3 DNA follows: TGCGCCAGCAGCTCGTTGACAGGGAGCTCCTACGAGCAGTACTTC. Its protein product is CASSSLTGSSYEQYF.

V gene TRBV27 combines with J gene TRBJ2-7, with 12 bases matching TRBD1. V was pared by 5 bases and J by 1 base, with 21 bases of the junction left unmatched. CDR1 and CDR2 from the germline V gene are MNHEY and SMNVEV (reference sequence). The CDR3 covers 21 residues. CDR3 loop: CASSPRSRDRGLLAGSYEQYF. The DNA of the CDR3 is TGTGCCAGCAGTCCGCGCAGCCGGGACAGGGGGCTTCTAGCGGGTTCCTACGAGCAGTACTTC.

This chain links TRBV5-1 with TRBJ2-7, with D maybe TRBD2 (7 bases). The V end was cut by 4 bases, the J end by 0 bases, with 20 bases between. The CDR3 is 17 residues long. Germline V gene sequence: CDR1 SGHRS, CDR2 YFSETQ. The CDR3: CASSKRAGARVSYEQYF. The CDR3 DNA reads TGCGCCAGCAGCAAACGGGCGGGGGCCCGGGTCTCCTACGAGCAGTACTTC.

The chain is built from TRBV19 and TRBJ2-1; TRBD2 matches 7 bases. With 5 bases clipped from V and 9 bases from J, the junction kept 16 bases outside the gene matches. Germline V gives CDR1 LNHDA, CDR2 SQIVND (reference sequence). The length of the CDR3 is 16 residues. This CDR3 reads CASSPNLRGGSGEQFF. The CDR3 coding sequence is TGTGCCAGTAGTCCCAACCTGAGGGGAGGGAGTGGTGAGCAGTTCTTC. The complete variable domain, with remaining parts taken from reference TRBV19 and TRBJ2-1, reads DGGITQSPKYLFRKEGQNVTLSCEQNLNHDAMYWYRQDPGQGLRLIYYSQIVNDFQKGDIAEGYSVSREKKESFPLTVTSAQKNPTAFYLCASSPNLRGGSGEQFFGPGTRLTVL.

The chain has TRBV5-4 and TRBJ2-7; 7 positions agree with TRBD1. There are 15 residues in the CDR3. V lost 4 bases to trimming and J lost 1 base; unmatched junction nucleotides: 8. The V gene's germline CDR1 is SGHNT and CDR2 YYREEE (reference sequence). The CDR3 reads CASSRRDSLSYEQYF. The CDR3 DNA sequence: TGTGCCAGCAGCAGAAGGGACAGCCTTTCCTACGAGCAGTACTTC.

The chain has TRBV27 and TRBJ2-1; maybe TRBD1 (5 bases). Trimming removed 2 bases at V and 6 bases at J, with 11 bases between. The CDR3 consists of 14 residues. CDR1 MNHEY and CDR2 SMNVEV come from the germline V gene (reference sequence). CDR3 residues: CASSLLRGFNEQFF. The CDR3 nucleotides are TGTGCCAGCAGTTTACTAAGGGGATTCAATGAGCAGTTCTTC.

The chain uses TRBV27 and TRBJ2-5; no clear D gene. V was cut by 5 bases and J by 2 bases, with 12 bases left in between. The germline V gene has CDR1 MNHEY and CDR2 SMNVEV (reference sequence). This CDR3 spans 14 amino acids. The CDR3 protein is CASSLYPPQETQYF. For the CDR3, the DNA is TGTGCCAGCAGTCTATATCCTCCTCAAGAGACCCAGTACTTC.

The chain uses TRBV27 and TRBJ2-7; perhaps TRBD1 as D (6 bases). CDR1 is MNHEY, CDR2 SMNVEV, per germline (reference sequence). V lost 6 bases to trimming and J lost 2 bases, with 17 bases between them. This CDR3 region has 15 residues. The CDR3 DNA is TGTGCCAGCAGGCATATTCGGGACACCCCCTACGAGCAGTACTTC. Protein product: CASRHIRDTPYEQYF.

This sequence joins TRBV2 and TRBJ2-7; D unresolved. The germline gives CDR1 SNHLY, CDR2 FYNNEI. The length of the CDR3 is 10 residues. V lost 8 bases, J lost 5 bases, and 7 bases lay in between. CDR3 in DNA: TGTGCCAGCGGCTTCAACGAGCAGTACTTC. Its protein is CASGFNEQYF. The entire variable domain, with the rest obtained from reference TRBV2 and TRBJ2-7, is as follows: EPEVTQTPSHQVTQMGQEVILRCVPISNHLYFYWYRQILGQKVEFLVSFYNNEISEKSEIFDDQFSVERPDGSNFTLKIRSTKLEDSAMYFCASGFNEQYFGPGTRLTVT.

This sequence joins TRBV4-3 and TRBJ2-7; 9 nucleotides agree with TRBD2. The trim removed 4 bases at V and 0 bases at J, leaving 7 bases unmatched. The CDR3 extends over 16 amino acids. Germline CDR1 is LGHNA and CDR2 is YSLEER. The CDR3 loop reads CASSRTGTSSSYEQYF. In DNA, the CDR3 is TGCGCCAGCAGCCGAACCGGGACTAGCTCCTCCTACGAGCAGTACTTC.

About this clone itself: The junction does not match germline at one end; this may be a read error. The rearrangement links TRBV6-1 to TRBJ1-2; 8 positions match TRBD1. The CDR3 consists of 10 residues. Germline V lookup: CDR1 MNHNS, CDR2 SASEGT. The CDR3 loop is CASQLRDRFF. CDR3 in DNA: TGTGCCAGCCAATTGAGGGACAGGTTCTTC.

The V call is TRBV19, the J call TRBJ2-1; D uncertain. Germline CDR1 is LNHDA and CDR2 is SQIVND (reference sequence). The CDR3 length is 11 residues. V was cut by 3 bases and J by 6 bases, with 3 bases left in between. The CDR3 loop is CASSISNEQFF. CDR3 coding DNA: TGTGCCAGTAGTATCAGCAATGAGCAGTTCTTC.

This chain links TRBV2 with TRBJ2-7; 8 bases line up with TRBD1. V was clipped by 1 base and J by 2 bases; unmatched bases: 10. This CDR3 has 17 residues. Germline V gives CDR1 SNHLY, CDR2 FYNNEI. The CDR3 DNA follows: TGTGCCAGCAGTGAAGTTTCGGACAGGGAAATAACCTACGAGCAGTACTTC. Protein product: CASSEVSDREITYEQYF.

The chain joins TRBV7-8 to TRBJ2-1; 7 bases fit TRBD2. The germline V gene encodes CDR1 SGHVS and CDR2 FQNEAQ. J lost 9 bases, V lost 6 bases, and 14 bases had no gene match. This CDR3 is built from 15 residues. Written as DNA, the CDR3 is TGTGCCAGCAGACCCCCTGGCGGGAGTAAGAGTGAGCAGTTCTTC. This sequence encodes CASRPPGGSKSEQFF.

The chain links TRBV28 to TRBJ1-3; 8 positions agree with TRBD1. With 6 bases clipped from V and 2 bases from J, the junction kept 3 bases outside the gene matches. CDR1 is MDHEN and CDR2 is SYDVKM in the germline V gene. This CDR3 has 14 residues. The CDR3 nucleotides read TGTGCCAGCAGCAGACAGGGGCCTGGAAACACCATATATTTT. Amino acids: CASSRQGPGNTIYF.

In the case of this clone: Sequence at one end of the junction differs from germline and may be a read error. The chain employs TRBV11-2 and TRBJ2-4, with no clear D. Germline lookup yields CDR1 SGHAT and CDR2 FQNNGV. The CDR3 is 13 amino acids. CDR3 nucleotides: TGTGCCAGCAGCAATGACCCCAAAAACAGTCAGTACTTC. Protein: CASSNDPKNSQYF.

This clone was recorded once. The V gene is TRBV5-4, the J gene TRBJ1-5; 12 bases agree with TRBD1. This CDR3 spans 17 amino acids. V shed 3 bases, J shed 0 bases, and the junction held 4 bases outside the gene matches. Germline V lookup: CDR1 SGHNT, CDR2 YYREEE (reference sequence). The CDR3 sequence is CASSSGTGGLSNQPQHF. The CDR3 coding sequence is TGTGCCAGCAGCTCTGGGACAGGGGGCCTTAGCAATCAGCCCCAGCATTTT.

This clone occurred a few times. The V gene is TRBV29-1, the J gene TRBJ1-1, with D hard to call. Per the germline V gene, CDR1 is SQVTM and CDR2 is ANQGSEA. The CDR3 has 10 amino acids. Trimming removed 7 bases at V and 1 base at J, with 4 bases between. The CDR3 protein is CSAKNTEAFF. Here the CDR3 DNA reads TGCAGCGCTAAGAACACTGAAGCTTTCTTT.